This T cell receptor beta chain was sequenced in a study of regulatory T cells in long-lasting Graves disease. Study-level results: Whereas approximately 950 public clonotypes were shared by new patients, persistent patients shared more, at some 2,900. Having few samples may have compromised the accuracy.

Described time point: newly diagnosed GD, antithyroid drugs for less than 3 months. There was RNA extracted from PBMCs, and the TCR library was made from it. This clonotype was seen ten or more times. No antigen is known for it. Trimming at V came to 2 bases and at J to 4 bases, leaving 2 bases not matched to a gene. The CDR3 is made up of 14 amino acids. CDR1 and CDR2 (germline): MNHNS, SASEGT. Investigators prepared the TCR beta libraries by applying iRepertoire HTBI primers and Arm-PCR of CDR3 regions. Original processing methods: Samples collectively showed fewer than 80 TRBV and 14 TRBJ segments. Via MiXCR, TCRdb re-called the multiplex PCR reads, giving one row per CDR3 protein. The authors' filters were not applied to this entry. The table has 200,000 to 250,000 distinct CDR3 sequences, around 20% seen once. The same sample was also studied in work on T cells in Graves' hyperthyroidism and ophthalmopathy. That work adds: TCR CDR3 underwent first-round RT-PCR with the HTBI primer set.

The genes are TRBV6-1 and TRBJ1-1, with 9 bases matching TRBD1. The sample here was peripheral blood mononuclear cells (PBMCs), taken at new diagnosis, from a patient treated with antithyroid drugs. This receptor was identified in a woman younger than 45 with Graves disease. The CDR3 DNA follows: TGTGCCAGCAGTGAAAGGACAGGGGTCACTGAAGCTTTCTTT. This encodes CASSERTGVTEAFF.